This is a list of T cell receptor beta chains from one sample in a study of CD8+ T cells in alopecia areata. TCRdb's table, derived via immunoSEQ multiplex PCR, lists solely in-frame clones and lacks some. This repertoire shows fewer than 100,000 clones, roughly three fifths found once; its top ten account for around 16%. The specimen comprised CD8+ T cells sorted from blood, sampled at week 4, from a patient treated with tofacitinib. Receptors were obtained from a human donor with alopecia areata. Each CDR3 is given with its conserved first and last residue. The D gene is left open where the match is weak. Some rows mark clone size as missing; the rest say once, few, many or name a class of expanded clone.

d_gene | j_gene | abundance | v_gene | CDR3nt | CDR3aa
TRBD1 | TRBJ1-1 | many | TRBV27 | TGTGCCAGCAGTCCGTCGACAGGGTTGAACACTGAAGCTTTCTTT | CASSPSTGLNTEAFF
. | TRBJ2-7 | . | TRBV27 | TGTGCCAGCAGTATCAGGAACGAGCAGTACTTC | CASSIRNEQYF
TRBD2 | TRBJ2-3 | few | TRBV30 | TGTGCCTGGAGTGTAGGGACTAGCGGGACAGCGGGGTATTTT | CAWSVGTSGTAGYF
. | TRBJ1-6 | . | TRBV5-1 | TGCGCCAGCAGCTCGGTCGGACAGCGTTATAATTCACCCCTCCACTTT | CASSSVGQRYNSPLHF
. | TRBJ2-7 | . | TRBV29-1 | TGCAGCGTTGTACCCGGGGACGGCCACGAGCAGTACTTC | CSVVPGDGHEQYF
. | TRBJ2-3 | few | TRBV2 | TGTGCCAGCAGTGGTGGGTTTAGCGCAGATACGCAGTATTTT | CASSGGFSADTQYF
. | TRBJ2-7 | . | TRBV6-5 | TGTGCCAGCAGCCCAGCAGGGAGGACCTACGAGCAGTACTTC | CASSPAGRTYEQYF
. | TRBJ2-2 | once | TRBV6-5 | TGTGCCGTGGGAGGCGGGGAGCTGTTTTTT | CAVGGGELFF
TRBD2 | TRBJ2-2 | . | TRBV2 | TGTGCCAGCAGCGGTGGGACTAGCGGGAGTCTCAGCACCGGGGAGCTGTTTTTT | CASSGGTSGSLSTGELFF
. | TRBJ2-2 | . | TRBV28 | TGTGCCAGCAGTTTACGAGGGAACACCGGGGAGCTGTTTTTT | CASSLRGNTGELFF
TRBD2 | TRBJ2-7 | few | TRBV5-1 | TGCGCCAGCAGCTTGGTTGTAGCGGGGATCGACGAGCAGTACTTC | CASSLVVAGIDEQYF
TRBD2 | TRBJ2-1 | few | TRBV7-9 | TGTGCCAGCAGCGGTCTAGCGGGAGGGCCCCACAATGAGCAGTTCTTC | CASSGLAGGPHNEQFF
. | TRBJ2-5 | . | TRBV5-6 | TGTGCCAGCAGCTTGGACAGGGATGTTACGAGCGAGACCCAGTACTTC | CASSLDRDVTSETQYF
. | TRBJ1-2 | few | TRBV4-1 | TGCGCCAGCAGCCAGAGTCCAGGGGCAGGCTATGGCTACACCTTC | CASSQSPGAGYGYTF
. | TRBJ2-3 | . | TRBV4-2 | TGTGCCAGCAGCCCCCGTCTTACAGATACGCAGTATTTT | CASSPRLTDTQYF
TRBD2 | TRBJ2-7 | few | TRBV27 | TGTGCCAGCAGTCCGTCGACTAGCGGGCGAAACTACGAGCAGTACTTC | CASSPSTSGRNYEQYF
. | TRBJ2-7 | . | TRBV28 | TGTGCCAGCAGAGGGTCGGGGGACGTAGACGAGCAGTACTTC | CASRGSGDVDEQYF
. | TRBJ2-7 | . | TRBV13 | TGTGCCAGCAGTACCCGAGAACGGACCTACGAGCAGTACTTC | CASSTRERTYEQYF
TRBD2 | TRBJ2-1 | . | TRBV29-1 | TGCAGCGTTGAAGAGAACGGGGGGGTTCCTTACAATGAGCAGTTCTTC | CSVEENGGVPYNEQFF
. | TRBJ1-2 | . | TRBV7-9 | TGTGCCAGCAGCTCGGGACTTGGCTACACCTTC | CASSSGLGYTF
. | TRBJ1-5 | . | TRBV29-1 | TGCAGCGTTGAAGATGATGCAGATCAGCCCCAGCATTTT | CSVEDDADQPQHF
. | TRBJ2-7 | few | TRBV4-1 | TGCGCCAGCAGCCCCTGGACGGCTGGGGCCTACGAGCAGTACTTC | CASSPWTAGAYEQYF
. | TRBJ2-7 | . | TRBV4-3 | TGCGCCAGCAGCCAGGGCGGCACCGAGCAGTACTTC | CASSQGGTEQYF
. | TRBJ1-1 | . | TRBV29-1 | TGCAGCGTTGTCGCCAGGAACACTGAAGCTTTCTTT | CSVVARNTEAFF
. | TRBJ1-5 | . | TRBV4-1 | TGCGCCAGCAGCCAAGAAGGGTTTCAGCCCCAGCATTTT | CASSQEGFQPQHF
. | TRBJ2-7 | few | TRBV15 | TGTGCCACCAGCAGAGATCTCTCGGGCTACGAGCAGTACTTC | CATSRDLSGYEQYF
. | TRBJ1-2 | . | TRBV4-1 | TGCGCCAGCAGCCAAGCCCTGGACGGGACGAACTATGGCTACACCTTC | CASSQALDGTNYGYTF
TRBD1 | TRBJ2-3 | . | TRBV4-3 | TGCGCCAGCAGCCAAGGGACAGGGGACCCCACAGATACGCAGTATTTT | CASSQGTGDPTDTQYF
. | TRBJ2-1 | . | TRBV29-1 | TGCAGCGTCGACTTGGGCCACGAGCAGTTCTTC | CSVDLGHEQFF
. | TRBJ2-2 | few | TRBV30 | TGTGCCTGGAGGGACCGGGAGCTGTTTTTT | CAWRDRELFF
. | TRBJ2-5 | . | TRBV6-5 | TGTGCCAGCGAGGGGGACAAGCAAGAGACCCAGTACTTC | CASEGDKQETQYF
. | TRBJ2-1 | . | TRBV25-1 | TGTGCCAGCCGACTAGGAAATGAGCAGTTCTTC | CASRLGNEQFF
TRBD1 | TRBJ1-2 | . | TRBV7-9 | TGTGCCAGTACAGACCGGGACAGGGGGCAAGGCTACACCTTC | CASTDRDRGQGYTF
TRBD1 | TRBJ2-7 | few | TRBV7-2 | TGTGCCAGCAGCTCCCGGGACAGGGGCTACGAGCAGTACTTC | CASSSRDRGYEQYF
. | TRBJ1-5 | once | TRBV30 | TGTGCCTGGAGTGTATATGGACAGCCCCAGCATTTT | CAWSVYGQPQHF
. | TRBJ2-1 | once | TRBV5-1 | TGCGCCAGCAGCTTTTACGGCAATGAGCAGTTCTTC | CASSFYGNEQFF
. | TRBJ1-6 | . | TRBV4-1 | TGCGCCAGCAGCCAAGATGTACAGATCATAGGTTATAATTCACCCCTCCACTTT | CASSQDVQIIGYNSPLHF
. | TRBJ2-5 | few | TRBV21-1 | TGTGCCAGCAGCAAAGAAAGGGGCGGTGCTAATCTTTGGGAGACCCAGTACTTC | CASSKERGGANLWETQYF
TRBD2 | TRBJ2-1 | . | TRBV29-1 | TGCAGCGTGGGGGCTAGCGGGAGAATGACGAATGAGCAGTTCTTC | CSVGASGRMTNEQFF
. | TRBJ1-1 | . | TRBV29-1 | TGCAGCGTTGAAATGGCGGGGATGAACACTGAAGCTTTCTTT | CSVEMAGMNTEAFF
. | TRBJ2-5 | . | TRBV25-1 | TGTGCCAGCAGTGAAGGGGGGGGGCGCAGGGAGACCCAGTACTTC | CASSEGGGRRETQYF
. | TRBJ2-2 | few | TRBV7-9 | TGTGCCAGCAGCTTGATACAGGGTCGGTCCGGGGAGCTGTTTTTT | CASSLIQGRSGELFF
TRBD2 | TRBJ2-3 | . | TRBV27 | TGTGCCAGCAGTTTGAGCGGGGGCTACACAGATACGCAGTATTTT | CASSLSGGYTDTQYF
TRBD1 | TRBJ1-2 | . | TRBV7-3 | TGTGCCAGCAGCTTGGGACAGGTTGTAGAAATTTACTATGGCTACACCTTC | CASSLGQVVEIYYGYTF
. | TRBJ2-1 | . | TRBV25-1 | TGTGCCAGGACCGTCGGGGCAGGGGTTCACAATGAGCAGTTCTTC | CARTVGAGVHNEQFF